This TCR beta chain was documented in a study of T cell changes during pregnancy in multiple sclerosis. Sequenced by immunoSEQ multiplex PCR; TCRdb stores in-frame clones only, minus some. The sample consists of around 86,000 clones, 80% to 95% of them appearing once. Germline V gene data show CDR1 as SNHLY and CDR2 as FYNNEI. V lost 7 bases, J lost 6 bases, and 14 bases lay in between. This CDR3 has 13 amino acids. The clonotype comes from a female donor with multiple sclerosis, enrolled in a pregnancy study. The sequences come from peripheral blood, collected in the first trimester of pregnancy. This sequence joins TRBV2 and TRBJ2-3; a weak D match, TRBD2 (6 bases). CDR3 DNA: TGTGCCAGCATTGAGGGCGGGACGGATACGCAGTATTTT. Translation gives CASIEGGTDTQYF.